This T cell receptor (beta chain) is from a study of B cell selection in AIRE deficiency. Germline assignment: CDR1 SNHLY and CDR2 FYNNEI. Between the trimmed V and J ends, which lost 3 bases and 6 bases, there was a span of 8 bases. The CDR3 sequence is 13 residues long. Conventional CD4 T cells were sorted as CD4+CD127+ cells. This table comes from immunoSEQ multiplex PCR, and its TCRdb copy is limited to in-frame clones, with some not included. The table includes some 22,000 clones, about 95% detected once. The sequence was obtained from a human donor in good health. The J gene is TRBJ1-4, the V gene TRBV2, with D possibly being TRBD1 (5 bases). Sequenced input: CD4+CD127+ conventional T cells sorted from PBMCs. Here the CDR3 reads CASSEETDEKLFF. The DNA of the CDR3 is TGTGCCAGCAGTGAGGAGACAGATGAAAAACTGTTTTTT.